Listed below are T cell receptor beta chains from one sample, sequenced in a study of blood T cell repertoires in COVID-19. The protocol was immunoSEQ multiplex PCR, while the TCRdb copy is restricted to in-frame clones and leaves out a portion. This sample has roughly 68,000 clones; about three quarters occur once, and the top ten carry around a tenth. Sequencing was performed on peripheral blood. The origin of the receptors is a human donor in a cohort sampled during active COVID-19. The CDR3 runs from the conserved cysteine through the conserved F or W. Each record gives: V gene, clone size, D gene, J gene, CDR3 protein, CDR3 DNA. D genes are given only for firm matches. Clone sizes are given selectively: once, few, many, or a class where the clone is expanded.

v_gene: TRBV6-2/TRBV6-3; abundance: .; d_gene: .; j_gene: TRBJ2-3; CDR3aa: CASSSFGFTDTQYF; CDR3nt: TGTGCCAGCAGCTCGTTCGGGTTCACAGATACGCAGTATTTT
v_gene: TRBV11-2; abundance: .; d_gene: TRBD2; j_gene: TRBJ2-2; CDR3aa: CASSPVGGGSGELFF; CDR3nt: TGTGCCAGCAGCCCCGTAGGCGGGGGTTCCGGGGAGCTGTTTTTT
v_gene: TRBV28; abundance: .; d_gene: TRBD2; j_gene: TRBJ2-7; CDR3aa: CASQGLAEYEQYF; CDR3nt: TGTGCCAGCCAGGGACTAGCGGAGTACGAGCAGTACTTC
v_gene: TRBV12-3/TRBV12-4; abundance: few; d_gene: .; j_gene: TRBJ1-1; CDR3aa: CASSLFRETEAFF; CDR3nt: TGTGCCAGCAGCCTCTTCAGGGAAACTGAAGCTTTCTTT
v_gene: TRBV5-1; abundance: .; d_gene: .; j_gene: TRBJ2-3; CDR3aa: CASSLATLLTITDTQYF; CDR3nt: TGCGCCAGCAGCTTGGCAACCCTCCTTACAATCACAGATACGCAGTATTTT
v_gene: TRBV6-2/TRBV6-3; abundance: .; d_gene: .; j_gene: TRBJ1-1; CDR3aa: CASSNDPPEDTEAFF; CDR3nt: TGTGCCAGCAGTAACGACCCACCCGAGGACACTGAAGCTTTCTTT
v_gene: TRBV28; abundance: .; d_gene: TRBD2; j_gene: TRBJ2-5; CDR3aa: CASSRSGTPGEAQYF; CDR3nt: TGTGCCAGCAGTCGTAGCGGGACGCCTGGGGAGGCCCAGTACTTC
v_gene: TRBV7-9; abundance: .; d_gene: .; j_gene: TRBJ2-5; CDR3aa: CASSPRHSYQETQYF; CDR3nt: TGTGCCAGCAGCCCTCGACACTCGTACCAAGAGACCCAGTACTTC
v_gene: TRBV29-1; abundance: .; d_gene: .; j_gene: TRBJ2-3; CDR3aa: CSVVFWDSGDTQYF; CDR3nt: TGCAGCGTTGTCTTTTGGGACTCGGGAGATACGCAGTATTTT
v_gene: TRBV28; abundance: .; d_gene: TRBD2; j_gene: TRBJ2-1; CDR3aa: CASSHSGRSSYNEQFF; CDR3nt: TGTGCCAGCAGCCATAGCGGGAGGAGCTCCTACAATGAGCAGTTCTTC
v_gene: TRBV2; abundance: .; d_gene: TRBD1; j_gene: TRBJ2-7; CDR3aa: CASSEEQGANEQYF; CDR3nt: TGTGCCAGCAGTGAAGAACAGGGGGCCAACGAGCAGTACTTC
v_gene: TRBV4-1; abundance: .; d_gene: TRBD2; j_gene: TRBJ2-5; CDR3aa: CASSQGGGRGETQYF; CDR3nt: TGCGCCAGCAGCCAAGGCGGCGGGAGGGGGGAGACCCAGTACTTC
v_gene: TRBV11-3; abundance: .; d_gene: .; j_gene: TRBJ2-1; CDR3aa: CASSSSVGGVSYNEQFF; CDR3nt: TGTGCCAGCAGCTCATCGGTAGGGGGGGTCTCCTACAATGAGCAGTTCTTC
v_gene: TRBV28; abundance: .; d_gene: TRBD2; j_gene: TRBJ2-1; CDR3aa: CASKVGAGAYNEQFF; CDR3nt: TGTGCCAGCAAGGTCGGAGCGGGAGCCTACAATGAGCAGTTCTTC
v_gene: TRBV19; abundance: medium-sized; d_gene: TRBD1; j_gene: TRBJ1-5; CDR3aa: CASSPRTGMSNQPQHF; CDR3nt: TGTGCCAGTAGTCCCCGGACAGGGATGAGCAATCAGCCCCAGCATTTT
v_gene: TRBV28; abundance: .; d_gene: .; j_gene: TRBJ1-5; CDR3aa: CASSFPGAEYSNQPQHF; CDR3nt: TGTGCCAGCAGTTTCCCAGGGGCGGAGTATAGCAATCAGCCCCAGCATTTT
v_gene: TRBV9; abundance: .; d_gene: .; j_gene: TRBJ2-5; CDR3aa: CASSANPTKETQYF; CDR3nt: TGTGCCAGCAGCGCCAACCCTACCAAAGAGACCCAGTACTTC
v_gene: TRBV6-5; abundance: .; d_gene: .; j_gene: TRBJ2-2; CDR3aa: CASRTGLISTGELFF; CDR3nt: TGTGCCAGCAGGACGGGTCTCATCAGCACCGGGGAGCTGTTTTTT
v_gene: TRBV11-1; abundance: .; d_gene: TRBD2; j_gene: TRBJ2-3; CDR3aa: CASSLMTGGSGDTQYF; CDR3nt: TGTGCCAGCAGCTTGATGACGGGAGGGTCGGGAGATACGCAGTATTTT
v_gene: TRBV7-3; abundance: once; d_gene: .; j_gene: TRBJ2-5; CDR3aa: CASSLEGGETQYF; CDR3nt: TGTGCCAGCAGCCTGGAGGGTGGGGAGACCCAGTACTTC
v_gene: TRBV18; abundance: .; d_gene: TRBD2; j_gene: TRBJ2-3; CDR3aa: CASSPTSAGGWYADTQYF; CDR3nt: TGTGCCAGCTCACCCACATCAGCGGGAGGGTGGTACGCAGATACGCAGTATTTT
v_gene: TRBV6-2/TRBV6-3; abundance: .; d_gene: TRBD1; j_gene: TRBJ2-7; CDR3aa: CASSYSRDRVTYEQYF; CDR3nt: TGTGCCAGCAGTTATTCAAGGGACAGGGTGACCTACGAGCAGTACTTC
v_gene: TRBV6-5; abundance: once; d_gene: .; j_gene: TRBJ1-2; CDR3aa: CASTQPGGSDYGYTF; CDR3nt: TGTGCCAGCACCCAACCCGGGGGTAGTGACTATGGCTACACCTTC
v_gene: TRBV24-1; abundance: .; d_gene: TRBD1; j_gene: TRBJ2-5; CDR3aa: CATSVTGAIQETQYF; CDR3nt: TGTGCCACCAGTGTCACAGGGGCGATCCAAGAGACCCAGTACTTC
v_gene: TRBV6-5; abundance: .; d_gene: TRBD1; j_gene: TRBJ1-6; CDR3aa: CASSPRDRFNSPLHF; CDR3nt: TGTGCCAGCAGTCCGCGGGACAGGTTTAATTCACCCCTCCACTTT
v_gene: TRBV7-9; abundance: .; d_gene: TRBD1; j_gene: TRBJ2-3; CDR3aa: CASRSDRDRPDTQYF; CDR3nt: TGTGCCAGCAGATCTGACAGGGATCGGCCAGATACGCAGTATTTT
v_gene: TRBV2; abundance: .; d_gene: .; j_gene: TRBJ1-1; CDR3aa: CASSKSPDVARAFF; CDR3nt: TGTGCCAGCAGTAAATCACCTGACGTAGCCAGAGCTTTCTTT
v_gene: TRBV7-6; abundance: .; d_gene: TRBD2; j_gene: TRBJ2-1; CDR3aa: CASSVGLAVVDEQFF; CDR3nt: TGTGCCAGCAGCGTGGGACTAGCAGTTGTCGATGAGCAGTTCTTC
v_gene: TRBV5-4; abundance: .; d_gene: .; j_gene: TRBJ2-3; CDR3aa: CASSLGVTQYF; CDR3nt: TGTGCCAGCAGCTTAGGAGTTACGCAGTATTTT
v_gene: TRBV5-4; abundance: .; d_gene: TRBD1; j_gene: TRBJ2-3; CDR3aa: CASSSKRGTGNTDTQYF; CDR3nt: TGTGCCAGCAGCTCCAAGAGAGGGACAGGGAACACAGATACGCAGTATTTT
v_gene: TRBV11-2; abundance: few; d_gene: TRBD2; j_gene: TRBJ2-7; CDR3aa: CASSPLLAGNYEQYF; CDR3nt: TGTGCCAGCAGCCCTTTACTAGCGGGGAACTACGAGCAGTACTTC
v_gene: TRBV7-8; abundance: .; d_gene: .; j_gene: TRBJ2-7; CDR3aa: CASSPAVTGGYEQYF; CDR3nt: TGTGCCAGCAGCCCCGCGGTGACAGGTGGCTACGAGCAGTACTTC
v_gene: TRBV2; abundance: .; d_gene: .; j_gene: TRBJ1-4; CDR3aa: CASAVPSTGGSEKLFF; CDR3nt: TGTGCCAGCGCCGTCCCTTCGACAGGAGGATCGGAAAAACTGTTTTTT
v_gene: TRBV5-1; abundance: .; d_gene: TRBD2; j_gene: TRBJ2-1; CDR3aa: CASSLGTSSTEQFF; CDR3nt: TGCGCCAGCAGCTTGGGGACTAGCTCAACTGAGCAGTTCTTC
v_gene: TRBV21-1; abundance: .; d_gene: .; j_gene: TRBJ2-1; CDR3aa: CAKSRASDPDEQFF; CDR3nt: TGTGCCAAGTCCCGGGCTAGCGACCCCGATGAGCAGTTCTTC